This entry concerns a single TCR beta chain. CDR3 size: 13 residues. The V gene's germline CDR1 is MDHEN and CDR2 SYDVKM. Trimming pared 6 bases from V and 5 bases from J, leaving 13 bases between. These data are taken from a study of control samples from healthy donors and cancer patients. Repertoires were generated with immunoSEQ multiplex PCR, while TCRdb's copy carries only in-frame clones and drops some. The sample has some 160,000 clones, about 94% seen once; the top ten hold approximately 0.7%. This TCR came from a woman aged 30 to 39 in good health. This sequence joins TRBV28 and TRBJ2-5, with D perhaps given as TRBD1 or TRBD2 (6 bases each). The material sequenced was blood. CDR3 in amino acids: CASSGGGGETQYF. In nucleotides, the CDR3 is TGTGCCAGCAGCGGCGGAGGGGGGGAGACCCAGTACTTC.